The entry below gives a single T cell receptor beta chain sequence along with its context. Its target is unknown. The data stem from a study of OX40 agonist ivuxolimab in advanced cancers. The overall study: It was permissible to have had prior anti-PD-1, anti-PD-L1 or anti-CTLA-4 therapy, and around 40% had some. Study-level results: Among expanded peripheral T cells, antigen specificity went undetermined. Both blood CD4+ and CD8+ T cells showed clonal growth by week 6 at 0.1 to 3.0 mg/kg.

CDR1 is SGHTA and CDR2 is FQGTGA in the germline V gene. The CDR3 extends over 13 amino acids. V lost 5 bases, J lost 8 bases, and 6 bases stayed unmatched. Method: immunoSEQ multiplex PCR; TCRdb's copy keeps in-frame clones and lacks some. The sample contains 75,000 to 100,000 clones, roughly nine tenths of which appear only once. Sequences were derived from CD4+ or CD8+ T cells sorted from blood, sampled in a trial of the OX40 agonist ivuxolimab. The clonotype originates from an adult with an advanced solid tumor such as melanoma, head and neck, liver or kidney cancer. The chain joins TRBV7-3 to TRBJ1-1, with TRBD1 matching 9 bases. CDR3 bases: TGTGCCAGCAGCCCCTACAGGGGGCGGGAAGCTTTCTTT. Its translation is CASSPYRGREAFF.